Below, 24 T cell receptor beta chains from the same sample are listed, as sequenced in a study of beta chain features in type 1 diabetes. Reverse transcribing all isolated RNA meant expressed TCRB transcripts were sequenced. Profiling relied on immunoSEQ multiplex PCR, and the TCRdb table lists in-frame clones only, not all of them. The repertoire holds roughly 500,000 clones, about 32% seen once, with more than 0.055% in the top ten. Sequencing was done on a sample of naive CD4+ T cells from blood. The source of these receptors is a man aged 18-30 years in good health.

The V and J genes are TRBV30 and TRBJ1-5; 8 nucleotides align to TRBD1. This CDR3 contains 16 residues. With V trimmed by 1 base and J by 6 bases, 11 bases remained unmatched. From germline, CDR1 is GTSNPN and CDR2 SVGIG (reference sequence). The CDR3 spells CAWSAQTGVVGQPQHF. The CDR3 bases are TGTGCCTGGAGTGCACAGACAGGGGTCGTGGGTCAGCCCCAGCATTTT.

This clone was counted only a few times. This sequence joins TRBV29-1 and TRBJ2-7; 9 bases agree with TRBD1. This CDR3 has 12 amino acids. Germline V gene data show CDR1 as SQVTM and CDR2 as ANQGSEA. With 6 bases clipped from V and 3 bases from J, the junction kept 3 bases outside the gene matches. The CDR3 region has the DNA TGCAGCGTCGGACAGGGGAACTACGAGCAGTACTTC. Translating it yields CSVGQGNYEQYF.

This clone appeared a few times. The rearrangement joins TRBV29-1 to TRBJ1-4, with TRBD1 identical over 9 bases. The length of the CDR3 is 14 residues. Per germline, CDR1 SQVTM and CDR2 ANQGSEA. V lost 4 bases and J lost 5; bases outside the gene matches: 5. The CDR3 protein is CSVGTTGGNEKLFF. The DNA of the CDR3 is TGCAGCGTTGGGACGACAGGGGGGAATGAAAAACTGTTTTTT.

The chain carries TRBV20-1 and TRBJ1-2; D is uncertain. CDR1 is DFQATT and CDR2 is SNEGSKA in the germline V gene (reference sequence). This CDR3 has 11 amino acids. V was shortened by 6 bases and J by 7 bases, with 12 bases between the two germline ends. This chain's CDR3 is CSAGRGGGYTF. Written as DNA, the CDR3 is TGCAGTGCCGGACGGGGAGGTGGCTACACCTTC.

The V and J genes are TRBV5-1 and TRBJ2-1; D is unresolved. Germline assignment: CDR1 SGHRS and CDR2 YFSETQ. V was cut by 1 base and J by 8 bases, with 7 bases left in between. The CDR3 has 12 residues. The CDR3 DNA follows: TGCGCCAGCAGCTTGATAGTTGATGAGCAGTTCTTC. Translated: CASSLIVDEQFF.

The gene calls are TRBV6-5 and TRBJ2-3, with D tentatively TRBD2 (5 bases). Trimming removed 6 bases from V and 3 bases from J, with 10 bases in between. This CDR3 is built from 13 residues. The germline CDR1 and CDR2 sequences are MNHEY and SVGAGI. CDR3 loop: CASRRTFTDTQYF. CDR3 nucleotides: TGTGCCAGCAGACGGACTTTTACAGATACGCAGTATTTT.

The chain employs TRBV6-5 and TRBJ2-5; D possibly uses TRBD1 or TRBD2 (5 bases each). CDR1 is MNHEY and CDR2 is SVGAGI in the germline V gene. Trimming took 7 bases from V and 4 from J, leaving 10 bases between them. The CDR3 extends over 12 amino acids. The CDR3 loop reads CASTRDGETQYF. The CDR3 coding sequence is TGTGCCAGCACCCGGGACGGAGAGACCCAGTACTTC.

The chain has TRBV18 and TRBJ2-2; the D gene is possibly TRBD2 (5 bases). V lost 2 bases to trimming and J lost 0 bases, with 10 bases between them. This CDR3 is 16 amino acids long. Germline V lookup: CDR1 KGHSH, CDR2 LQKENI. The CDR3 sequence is CASSPGSQPNTGELFF. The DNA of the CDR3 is TGTGCCAGCTCACCAGGGAGCCAGCCGAACACCGGGGAGCTGTTTTTT.

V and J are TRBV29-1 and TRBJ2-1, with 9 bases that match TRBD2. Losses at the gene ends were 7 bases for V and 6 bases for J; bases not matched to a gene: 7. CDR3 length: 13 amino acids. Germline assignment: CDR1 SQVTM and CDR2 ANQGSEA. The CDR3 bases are TGCAGCGGCACTAGCGGGCACTCCAATGAGCAGTTCTTC. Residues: CSGTSGHSNEQFF.

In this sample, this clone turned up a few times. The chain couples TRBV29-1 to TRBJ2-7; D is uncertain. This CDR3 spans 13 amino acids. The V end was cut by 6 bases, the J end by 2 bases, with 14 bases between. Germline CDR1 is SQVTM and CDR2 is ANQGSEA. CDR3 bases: TGCAGCGTAGGAGCCACAGACCCCTACGAGCAGTACTTC. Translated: CSVGATDPYEQYF.

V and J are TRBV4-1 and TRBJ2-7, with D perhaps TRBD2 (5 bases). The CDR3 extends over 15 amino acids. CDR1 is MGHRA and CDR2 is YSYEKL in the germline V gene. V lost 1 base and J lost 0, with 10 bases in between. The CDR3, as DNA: TGCGCCAGCAGCCAAGGCTCGGGGAGCTCCTACGAGCAGTACTTC. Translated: CASSQGSGSSYEQYF.

DNA for the CDR3: TGTGCCTGGAATCAGGGCCCCACTAATGAAAAACTGTTTTTT. Translating gives CAWNQGPTNEKLFF. This sequence joins TRBV30 and TRBJ1-4; the D gene is possibly TRBD1 (5 bases). The CDR3 has 14 residues. Trimming pared 4 bases from V and 2 bases from J, leaving 11 bases between. Germline V gives CDR1 GTSNPN, CDR2 SVGIG (reference sequence).

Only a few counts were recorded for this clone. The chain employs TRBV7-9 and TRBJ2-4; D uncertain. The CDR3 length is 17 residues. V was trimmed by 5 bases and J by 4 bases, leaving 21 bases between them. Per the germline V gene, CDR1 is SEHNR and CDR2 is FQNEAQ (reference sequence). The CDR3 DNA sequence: TGTGCCAGCAGCCCCCTCCTGCGAGGTGGAACGAAAAACATTCAGTACTTC. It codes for CASSPLLRGGTKNIQYF.

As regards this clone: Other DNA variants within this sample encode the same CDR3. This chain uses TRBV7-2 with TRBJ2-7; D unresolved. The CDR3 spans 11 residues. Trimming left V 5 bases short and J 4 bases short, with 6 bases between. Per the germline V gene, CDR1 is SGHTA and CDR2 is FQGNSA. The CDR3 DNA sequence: TGTGCCAGCAGCCCTCTGTACGAGCAGTACTTC. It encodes CASSPLYEQYF.

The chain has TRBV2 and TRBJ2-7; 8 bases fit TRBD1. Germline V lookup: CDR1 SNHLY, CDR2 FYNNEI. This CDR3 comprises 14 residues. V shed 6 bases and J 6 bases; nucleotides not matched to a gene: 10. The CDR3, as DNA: TGTGCCAGCAGACCGGACAGGGACAATGGCGAGCAGTACTTC. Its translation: CASRPDRDNGEQYF.

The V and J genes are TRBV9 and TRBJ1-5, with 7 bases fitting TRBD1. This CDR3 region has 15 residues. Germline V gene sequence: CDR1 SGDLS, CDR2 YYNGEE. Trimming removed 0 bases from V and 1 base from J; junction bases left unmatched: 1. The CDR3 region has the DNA TGTGCCAGCAGCGTAGCGGGACAGAGCAATCAGCCCCAGCATTTT. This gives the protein CASSVAGQSNQPQHF.

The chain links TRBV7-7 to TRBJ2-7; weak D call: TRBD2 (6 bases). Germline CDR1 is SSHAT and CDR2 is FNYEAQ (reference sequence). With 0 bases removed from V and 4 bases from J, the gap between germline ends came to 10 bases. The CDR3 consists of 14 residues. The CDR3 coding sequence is TGTGCCAGCAGCTTAGCAGGTGCGGGGTACGAGCAGTACTTC. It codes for CASSLAGAGYEQYF.

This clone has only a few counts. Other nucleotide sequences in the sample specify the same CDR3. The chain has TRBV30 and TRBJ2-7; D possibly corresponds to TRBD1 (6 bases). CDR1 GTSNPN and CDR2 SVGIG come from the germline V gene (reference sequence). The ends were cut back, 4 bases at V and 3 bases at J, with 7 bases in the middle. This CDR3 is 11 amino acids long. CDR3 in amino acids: CAWNRDYEQYF. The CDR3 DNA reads TGTGCCTGGAACAGGGACTACGAGCAGTACTTC.

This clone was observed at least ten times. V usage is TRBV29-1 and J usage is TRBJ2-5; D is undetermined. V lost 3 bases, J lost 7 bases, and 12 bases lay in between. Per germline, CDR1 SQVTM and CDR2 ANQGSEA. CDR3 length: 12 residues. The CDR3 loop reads CSVDKGSGTQYF. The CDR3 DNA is TGCAGCGTTGATAAGGGTAGTGGGACCCAGTACTTC.

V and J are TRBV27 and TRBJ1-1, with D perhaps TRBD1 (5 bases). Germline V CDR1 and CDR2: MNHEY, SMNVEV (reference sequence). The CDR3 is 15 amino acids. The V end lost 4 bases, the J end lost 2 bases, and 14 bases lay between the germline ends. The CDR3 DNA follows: TGTGCCAGCAGTTACAATCCGACAGCTAACACTGAAGCTTTCTTT. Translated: CASSYNPTANTEAFF.

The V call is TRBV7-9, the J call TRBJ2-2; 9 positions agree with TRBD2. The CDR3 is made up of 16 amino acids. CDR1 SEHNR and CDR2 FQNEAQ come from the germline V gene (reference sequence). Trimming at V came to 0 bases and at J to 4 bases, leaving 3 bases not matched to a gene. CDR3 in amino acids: CASSLARGRGTGELFF. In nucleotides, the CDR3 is TGTGCCAGCAGCTTAGCACGCGGGAGGGGCACCGGGGAGCTGTTTTTT.

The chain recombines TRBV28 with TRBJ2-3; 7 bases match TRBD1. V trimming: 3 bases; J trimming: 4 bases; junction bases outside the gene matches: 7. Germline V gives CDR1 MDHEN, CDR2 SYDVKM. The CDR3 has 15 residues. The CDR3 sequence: CASSLADRDADTQYF. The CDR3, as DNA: TGTGCCAGCAGTTTGGCTGACAGGGACGCAGATACGCAGTATTTT.

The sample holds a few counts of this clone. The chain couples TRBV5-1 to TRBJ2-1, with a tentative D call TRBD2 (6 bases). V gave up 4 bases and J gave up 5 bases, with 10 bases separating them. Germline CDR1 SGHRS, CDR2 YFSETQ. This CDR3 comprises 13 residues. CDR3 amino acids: CASSRDFNNEQFF. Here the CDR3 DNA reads TGCGCCAGCAGCAGGGACTTTAACAATGAGCAGTTCTTC.

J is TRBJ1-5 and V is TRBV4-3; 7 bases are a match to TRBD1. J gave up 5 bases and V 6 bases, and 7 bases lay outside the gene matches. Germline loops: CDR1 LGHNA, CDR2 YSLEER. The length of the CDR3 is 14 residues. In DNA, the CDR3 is TGCGCCAGCAGGGGGCCGCAGGGGGATCAGCCCCAGCATTTT. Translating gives CASRGPQGDQPQHF.